Listed here are 4 T cell receptor beta chains from one sample, sequenced in a study of T cell responses to AZD1222 COVID-19 vaccine. Measured with immunoSEQ multiplex PCR; TCRdb has only the in-frame clones, and not every one. This table has just under 85,000 clones, roughly nine tenths appearing once. Sequences were derived from peripheral blood, sampled on day 0 of AZD1222 vaccination. The receptors were sampled from an adult in good health.

The gene calls are TRBV27 and TRBJ2-7; 7 bases are a match to TRBD1. The CDR3 spans 15 residues. The V segment lost 6 bases and the J segment 2 bases; nucleotides outside the gene matches: 10. Germline V gives CDR1 MNHEY, CDR2 SMNVEV (reference sequence). Written as DNA, the CDR3 is TGTGCCAGCAGGGCCGGGACAGTACCTCCCTACGAGCAGTACTTC. It translates to CASRAGTVPPYEQYF.

This clone was picked up a small number of times. The chain combines TRBV7-2 with TRBJ1-5, with TRBD1 identical over 7 bases. Looked up from germline, CDR1 is SGHTA and CDR2 is FQGNSA. J lost 1 base, V lost 5 bases, and 5 bases had no gene match. The CDR3 is 15 residues long. The CDR3 is CASSPTGQSNQPQHF. Here the CDR3 DNA reads TGTGCCAGCAGCCCCACGGGACAGAGCAATCAGCCCCAGCATTTT. Using reference TRBV7-2 and TRBJ1-5 for the parts outside the CDR3, the full variable domain is GAGVSQSPSNKVTEKGKDVELRCDPISGHTALYWYRQSLGQGLEFLIYFQGNSAPDKSGLPSDRFSAERTGGSVSTLTIQRTQQEDSAVYLCASSPTGQSNQPQHFGDGTRLSIL.

J is TRBJ1-5 and V is TRBV7-3, with a tentative D call TRBD1 (6 bases). Per germline, CDR1 SGHTA and CDR2 FQGTGA. Trimming removed 6 bases from V and 3 bases from J, with 12 bases in between. The CDR3 runs 14 residues. The CDR3 DNA is TGTGCCAGCAGACAAAAGGGGGACAATCAGCCCCAGCATTTT. This translates into CASRQKGDNQPQHF.

V usage is TRBV3-1 (or the pseudogene TRBV3-2) and J usage is TRBJ2-7; 11 nucleotides align to TRBD2. With 4 bases clipped from V and 4 bases from J, the junction kept 9 bases outside the gene matches. The CDR3 has 16 amino acids. Germline CDR1 LGHDT, CDR2 YNNKEL (reference sequence). CDR3 DNA sequence: TGTGCCAGCAGCCCCCCAACTAGCGGGAGTCTGTACGAGCAGTACTTC. It translates to CASSPPTSGSLYEQYF.